These T cell receptor beta chains were read from a single sample in a study of regulatory T cells in long-lasting Graves disease. Each CDR3 protein is one row after TCRdb ran MiXCR on the multiplex PCR reads. The sample records more than 650,000 distinct CDR3 sequences, around 32% being singletons. The sequencing here drew on peripheral blood mononuclear cells (PBMCs), taken when the disease was refractory, from a patient treated with antithyroid drugs. These receptor sequences come from a female donor with Graves disease. The CDR3 runs from the conserved cysteine through the conserved F or W. Fields, in order: clone size, D gene, V gene, J gene, CDR3 DNA, CDR3 protein. D genes are given only for firm matches. A row's size may be missing; if present it is once, few, many or a size class.

few	.	TRBV6-2/TRBV6-3	TRBJ2-5	TGTGCCAGCAGACCTACTAGAAACCAAGAGACCCAGTACTTC	CASRPTRNQETQYF
many	.	TRBV2	TRBJ1-2	TGTGCCAGCGAGGGGGATGGCTACACCTTC	CASEGDGYTF
few	.	TRBV12-3/TRBV12-4	TRBJ1-5	TGTGCCAGCAGTTACTGGGGACGCAATCAGCCCCAGCATTTT	CASSYWGRNQPQHF
many	.	TRBV3-1	TRBJ1-1	TGTGCCAGCAGTCGGGGGGGGATGAACACTGAAGCTTTCTTT	CASSRGGMNTEAFF
.	TRBD1	TRBV18	TRBJ1-5	TGTGCCAGCTCACCGGGACAGTCTAACAATCAGCCCCAGCATTTT	CASSPGQSNNQPQHF
many	.	TRBV2	TRBJ1-2	TGTGCCAGCATCCCACGAGGGGCGAGCGGCTACACCTTC	CASIPRGASGYTF
few	.	TRBV3-1	TRBJ1-6	TGTGCCAGCAGCCAAGGAAATAGCAATTCACCCCTCCACTTT	CASSQGNSNSPLHF
.	TRBD2	TRBV5-1	TRBJ2-1	TGCGCCAGCAGCGGAGGGAGGGACCTCAGTGTCAATGAGCAGTTCTTC	CASSGGRDLSVNEQFF
few	TRBD1	TRBV24-1	TRBJ2-1	TGTGCCACCAGTGAATGGGACAGAGAGCAGTTCTTC	CATSEWDREQFF
.	.	TRBV7-9	TRBJ2-5	TGTGCCAGCAGCTCGTCGACTGCCCTACAAGAGACCCAGTACTTC	CASSSSTALQETQYF
many	.	TRBV2	TRBJ2-7	TGTGCCAGCAGTGAAGAAGGGACCTACGAGCAGTACTTC	CASSEEGTYEQYF
.	.	TRBV28	TRBJ1-1	TGTGCCAGCAGTTTTGTTCTGGGGTTGAACACTGAAGCTTTCTTT	CASSFVLGLNTEAFF
.	.	TRBV5-1	TRBJ2-4	TGCGCCAGCAGCTTGAGTGGCAGGGGGGGTCAGTACTTC	CASSLSGRGGQYF
.	.	TRBV10-1	TRBJ1-1	TGCGCCAGCAGTGAGTCGGGGGGGCACACTGAAGCTTTCTTT	CASSESGGHTEAFF
few	.	TRBV6-1	TRBJ1-1	TGTGCCAGCAGTACGGGGCAGGCCCGGGAGACTGAAGCTTTCTTT	CASSTGQARETEAFF
.	TRBD2	TRBV25-1	TRBJ2-5	TGTGCCAGCAGTGACGTAGCGGGAGGGTTTGAGACCCAGTACTTC	CASSDVAGGFETQYF
few	TRBD2	TRBV6-1	TRBJ2-7	TGTGCCAGCAGCCCAAATAGGGGAGCGGGAGTCCCCTACGAGCAGTACTTC	CASSPNRGAGVPYEQYF
many	.	TRBV11-2	TRBJ2-7	TGTGCCAGCAGCTTAGAGGTGACAACTTACGAGCAGTACTTC	CASSLEVTTYEQYF
.	.	TRBV11-2	TRBJ2-7	TGTGCCAGCAGCTCACTCGGTGGGTCTAACGAGCAGTACTTC	CASSSLGGSNEQYF
.	.	TRBV2	TRBJ1-3	TGTGCCAGCAGTAGTTCCCGGGCCGTCTCTGGAAACACCATATATTTT	CASSSSRAVSGNTIYF
.	TRBD2	TRBV3-1	TRBJ2-7	TGTGCCAGCAGCTACCTCAGCGGGAGAGGAGACGAGCAGTACTTC	CASSYLSGRGDEQYF
.	.	TRBV18	TRBJ1-4	TGTGCCAGCTCACCACCTGTCTCATTGGAAAAACTGTTTTTT	CASSPPVSLEKLFF
.	.	TRBV11-2	TRBJ2-3	TGTGCCAGCAGCTTAGAGTCAATGACAGATACGCAGTATTTT	CASSLESMTDTQYF
.	.	TRBV27	TRBJ1-1	TGTGCCAGCAGTTTTTGGGGGAGGTTTGATGAAGCTTTCTTT	CASSFWGRFDEAFF
.	TRBD2	TRBV6-1	TRBJ2-4	TGTGCCAGCAGGACCCGACTAGCGGGAGGAATGGGGGCCAAAAACATTCAGTACTTC	CASRTRLAGGMGAKNIQYF
many	TRBD1	TRBV6-1	TRBJ2-5	TGTGCCAGCAGGGAACAGGGGTACCAAGAGACCCAGTACTTC	CASREQGYQETQYF